The present TCR beta chain was sequenced within a study of T cell repertoires in cytomegalovirus infection (dated by TCRdb to between 2017 and 2020). Regarding the complete study: Donor HLA type was relevant to the analysis, because carriage of CMV infection together with the matching HLA type was indicated by public TCR beta signatures. Summary of the overall study and its limitations: The ex vivo response was dominated by HLA-C-restricted CMV-specific TCR beta clonotypes, which also provided the single most frequent clonotype in two of eight donors. In both this cohort and an independent roughly 350-donor cohort, the cumulative frequency of public TCR beta family members distinguished carriers of CMV infection plus the relevant HLA type.

In regard to this clonotype: Its antigen specificity is not known. Per-base qualities were not stored, and no clone one base away is much larger.

Data came from an Illumina HiSeq 1500. The public reads were quality trimmed at Q25 with fastp and then assembled into clones with MiXCR by TCRdb, keeping productive beta chains. Here each entry gathers all rows of one CDR3 protein and keeps the most common genes and DNA. The sample yields about 450,000 distinct CDR3 sequences; 25% to 40% were counted once. 12% to 15% of the sample comes from the top ten. The CDR3 has 22 amino acids, counting the end cysteine and phenylalanine. Left in the record is the CDR3 DNA by itself, 66 bases read in frame from the first base. V and J are truncated by 1 base and 0 bases respectively, leaving an intervening sequence of 31 bases. For CDR1 and CDR2, the germline V gene lists LGHNA and YNFKEQ.

This sequence originates from a human donor in good health (CMV status not recorded). Some clones in this sample may be carry-over from other donors' samples. The chain is assembled from TRBV4-2 and TRBJ2-7; the D gene assignment is perhaps TRBD1 or TRBD2, with each matching 5 bases. The sequenced sample consisted of PBMCs. CDR3 sequence: CASSQVDWAPGRKYTLSYEQYF. The DNA sequence reads TGTGCCAGCAGCCAAGTTGACTGGGCCCCGGGACGGAAATATACCCTCTCCTACGAGCAGTACTTC.